The rows below give T cell receptor beta chains drawn from one sample of a study of blood T cell repertoires in COVID-19. The table came from immunoSEQ multiplex PCR; TCRdb's copy has only in-frame clones and leaves some out. Here the sample spans about 160,000 clones, about 90% being singletons. Sequenced input: PBMCs or T cells enriched from blood (not recorded which). These receptors all come from a woman in her thirties or forties who had been exposed to COVID-19. Each CDR3 is given with its conserved first and last residue. D genes are given only for firm matches. A clone size is listed for some rows: how often the clone was seen (once, few, many), or a class if it is expanded.

. | TRBJ1-2 | TRBV18 | . | CASSPPGKGNYGYTF | TGTGCCAGCTCACCACCCGGGAAGGGTAACTATGGCTACACCTTC
TRBD1 | TRBJ1-1 | TRBV6-5 | . | CASRPRDRDTEAFF | TGTGCCAGCAGACCCCGGGACAGGGACACTGAAGCTTTCTTT
TRBD2 | TRBJ2-7 | TRBV7-2 | . | CASSLSSGRYEQYF | TGTGCCAGCAGCTTGTCTAGCGGGAGATACGAGCAGTACTTC
TRBD1 | TRBJ2-7 | TRBV6-2/TRBV6-3 | . | CASSRGQGGSYEQYF | TGTGCCAGCAGTAGGGGACAGGGAGGTTCCTACGAGCAGTACTTC
. | TRBJ2-1 | TRBV14 | . | CASSPLAGNNEQFF | TGTGCCAGCAGCCCCCTGGCGGGAAACAATGAGCAGTTCTTC
TRBD1 | TRBJ1-3 | TRBV6-5 | . | CASSNRGQGGNTIYF | TGTGCCAGCAGTAACAGGGGGCAGGGAGGAAACACCATATATTTT
TRBD2 | TRBJ2-1 | TRBV5-4 | . | CASSLASGGYNEQFF | TGTGCCAGCAGCTTGGCTAGCGGGGGCTACAATGAGCAGTTCTTC
TRBD1 | TRBJ1-6 | TRBV28 | . | CASSLGTGRSPLHF | TGTGCCAGCAGTCTCGGGACAGGGCGGTCACCCCTCCACTTT
. | TRBJ1-1 | TRBV14 | . | CASSQGGGVTEAFF | TGTGCCAGCAGCCAAGGGGGGGGAGTCACTGAAGCTTTCTTT
. | TRBJ2-2 | TRBV9 | . | CASSHRNTGELFF | TGTGCCAGCAGCCACAGGAACACCGGGGAGCTGTTTTTT
TRBD2 | TRBJ2-7 | TRBV5-6 | . | CASSPGGSYEQYF | TGTGCCAGCAGCCCGGGGGGGTCCTACGAGCAGTACTTC
TRBD2 | TRBJ2-3 | TRBV11-2 | . | CASSKLAGGSSTDTQYF | TGTGCCAGCAGTAAACTAGCGGGGGGTTCTAGCACAGATACGCAGTATTTT
TRBD1 | TRBJ2-5 | TRBV5-1 | . | CASSPRQGVETQYF | TGCGCCAGCAGCCCGAGACAGGGGGTCGAGACCCAGTACTTC
TRBD1 | TRBJ2-4 | TRBV19 | . | CASTQIRDRPLVQYF | TGTGCCAGTACCCAAATCCGGGACAGACCTTTAGTTCAGTACTTC
. | TRBJ2-5 | TRBV7-3 | . | CASSPDSRETQYF | TGTGCCAGCAGCCCAGATTCCCGAGAGACCCAGTACTTC
TRBD1 | TRBJ1-4 | TRBV19 | . | CASSGTGAVDEKLFF | TGTGCCAGTAGTGGCACAGGGGCGGTTGATGAAAAACTGTTTTTT
TRBD1 | TRBJ1-2 | TRBV27 | . | CASRGLPGTGEAYGYTF | TGTGCCAGCAGGGGACTCCCCGGGACAGGGGAGGCCTATGGCTACACCTTC
. | TRBJ2-1 | TRBV4-3 | . | CASSQDRRGHGYEQFF | TGCGCCAGCAGCCAAGATCGGCGGGGCCACGGGTATGAGCAGTTCTTC
TRBD1 | TRBJ2-7 | TRBV25-1 | . | CASRGRGQGYEQYF | TGTGCCAGCAGAGGACGAGGACAGGGCTACGAGCAGTACTTC
TRBD1 | TRBJ2-2 | TRBV15 | . | CATSLNRGTGELFF | TGTGCCACCTCTCTGAACAGGGGCACCGGGGAGCTGTTTTTT
TRBD1 | TRBJ1-1 | TRBV11-3 | . | CASSLGQYTEAFF | TGTGCCAGCAGCTTGGGACAGTACACTGAAGCTTTCTTT
. | TRBJ1-2 | TRBV19 | . | CASTIARQRLYGYTF | TGTGCCAGTACCATAGCCCGGCAGCGGTTGTATGGCTACACCTTC
. | TRBJ2-1 | TRBV29-1 | . | CSADTAPGQFF | TGCAGCGCAGACACGGCCCCAGGGCAGTTCTTC
. | TRBJ1-5 | TRBV29-1 | . | CSVDTGICNQPQHF | TGCAGCGTTGATACAGGGATATGCAATCAGCCCCAGCATTTT
. | TRBJ1-2 | TRBV29-1 | few | CSVSAFTGGYTF | TGCAGCGTCTCGGCCTTTACCGGGGGCTACACCTTC
. | TRBJ1-1 | TRBV18 | . | CASSPLSEHGEAFF | TGTGCCAGCTCACCTCTCTCGGAGCACGGTGAAGCTTTCTTT
. | TRBJ2-3 | TRBV29-1 | . | CSVSYRVTDTQYF | TGCAGCGTGAGTTACAGGGTCACAGATACGCAGTATTTT
. | TRBJ1-2 | TRBV2 | once | CASSEAGGRVDGYTF | TGTGCCAGCAGTGAAGCTGGTGGCAGGGTGGATGGCTACACCTTC
TRBD1 | TRBJ1-2 | TRBV29-1 | . | CSARTGDVYGYTF | TGCAGCGCCCGGACAGGGGATGTTTATGGCTACACCTTC
. | TRBJ2-7 | TRBV2 | few | CASSENAIYEQYF | TGTGCCAGCAGTGAAAACGCTATTTACGAGCAGTACTTC
. | TRBJ2-3 | TRBV4-3 | . | CASSQDLVRGTDTQYF | TGCGCCAGCAGCCAAGATCTAGTCCGAGGCACAGATACGCAGTATTTT
. | TRBJ2-1 | TRBV3-1/TRBV3-2 | . | CASSQDFAGYNEQFF | TGTGCCAGCAGCCAAGATTTCGCAGGGTACAATGAGCAGTTCTTC
TRBD1 | TRBJ1-2 | TRBV19 | . | CASQDRAIADPYGYTF | TGTGCCAGTCAAGACAGGGCCATCGCCGATCCCTATGGCTACACCTTC
TRBD1 | TRBJ2-7 | TRBV5-4 | few | CASRGGTGAYEQYF | TGTGCCAGCAGAGGGGGGACAGGTGCCTACGAGCAGTACTTC
TRBD2 | TRBJ2-1 | TRBV27 | . | CASSLGGGPSNEQFF | TGTGCCAGCAGTTTAGGGGGAGGGCCAAGTAATGAGCAGTTCTTC
. | TRBJ2-3 | TRBV10-2 | . | CASSESWSLDRADTQYF | TGCGCCAGCAGTGAGTCGTGGAGTCTCGATCGGGCAGATACGCAGTATTTT
. | TRBJ2-2 | TRBV29-1 | . | CSGGSNTGELFF | TGCAGCGGCGGATCGAACACCGGGGAGCTGTTTTTT
TRBD2 | TRBJ2-3 | TRBV4-2 | . | CASSQDPLAGPSDTQYF | TGTGCCAGCAGCCAAGATCCCCTAGCGGGACCAAGTGATACGCAGTATTTT
. | TRBJ1-1 | TRBV7-9 | . | CASSLGSQGNTEAFF | TGTGCCAGCAGCTTAGGTTCACAGGGAAACACTGAAGCTTTCTTT
. | TRBJ2-3 | TRBV4-1 | . | CASSQELRRTDTQYF | TGCGCCAGCAGCCAAGAACTTCGTCGGACAGATACGCAGTATTTT
. | TRBJ1-2 | TRBV11-2 | . | CASSPIRVGGYTF | TGTGCCAGCAGCCCGATCCGCGTCGGGGGCTACACCTTC
. | TRBJ2-6 | TRBV10-3 | . | CAISESRTLDLAGANVLTF | TGTGCCATCAGTGAGTCCCGGACACTGGATCTGGCTGGGGCCAACGTCCTGACTTTC
. | TRBJ2-4 | TRBV28 | . | CASSSAFSSYLRGEAKNIQYF | TGTGCCAGCAGTTCCGCATTCTCGTCTTACCTCAGGGGAGAAGCCAAAAACATTCAGTACTTC
TRBD1 | TRBJ2-7 | TRBV5-4 | . | CASSYWDRGNEQYF | TGTGCCAGCAGCTACTGGGACAGGGGGAACGAGCAGTACTTC
TRBD2 | TRBJ2-2 | TRBV7-7 | . | CASSLFSGGSGELFF | TGTGCCAGCAGCTTATTTAGCGGGGGCAGCGGGGAGCTGTTTTTT